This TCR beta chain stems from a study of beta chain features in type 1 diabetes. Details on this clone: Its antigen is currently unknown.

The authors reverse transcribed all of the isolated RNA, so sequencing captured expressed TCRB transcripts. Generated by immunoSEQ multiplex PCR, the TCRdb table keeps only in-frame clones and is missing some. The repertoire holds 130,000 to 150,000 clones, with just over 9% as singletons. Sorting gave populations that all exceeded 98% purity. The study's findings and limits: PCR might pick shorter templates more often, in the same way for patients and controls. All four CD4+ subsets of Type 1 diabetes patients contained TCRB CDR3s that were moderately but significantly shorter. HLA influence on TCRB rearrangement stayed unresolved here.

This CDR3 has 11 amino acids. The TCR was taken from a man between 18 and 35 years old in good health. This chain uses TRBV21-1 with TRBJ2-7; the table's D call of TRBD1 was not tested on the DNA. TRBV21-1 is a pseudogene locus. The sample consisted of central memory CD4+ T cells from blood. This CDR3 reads CASSSTDEQYF. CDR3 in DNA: TGTGCCAGCAGCTCGACAGACGAGCAGTACTTC.